The 4 T cell receptor beta chains listed next were all sequenced from one sample in a study of identical twins. Each CDR3 protein gets one entry after TCRdb re-called the 5' RACE reads with MiXCR. The sample holds hundreds of thousands of distinct CDR3 sequences, roughly 8% seen once. The sample also formed part of further work on yellow fever vaccine responses in identical twins.

The sample was PBMCs. These receptors all stem from a woman under 30 in good health.

The chain has TRBV12-3 or TRBV12-4 and TRBJ1-4, with D possibly matching TRBD1 (6 bases). The CDR3 consists of 15 residues. Trimming pared 6 bases from V and 6 bases from J, leaving 17 bases between. The CDR3 here is CASSSRTAYDEKLFF. CDR3 DNA sequence: TGTGCCAGCAGCTCTCGGACAGCCTACGATGAAAAACTGTTTTTT.

The chain is built from TRBV6-2 or TRBV6-3 and TRBJ2-7; a possible D gene is TRBD2 (6 bases). This CDR3 has 16 residues. V lost 6 bases and J lost 2, with 20 bases in between. Germline assignment: CDR1 MNHEY and CDR2 SVGEGT. This CDR3 is CASSRPTGTATYEQYF. The CDR3 DNA reads as TGTGCCAGCAGCCGGCCCACCGGGACTGCAACCTACGAGCAGTACTTC.

V and J are TRBV2 and TRBJ2-6; the D gene is possibly TRBD2 (5 bases). The germline V and J ends were trimmed by 4 bases and 2 bases, with 6 bases remaining between them. Germline-derived CDR1 and CDR2 are SNHLY and FYNNEI. The CDR3 extends over 14 amino acids. The DNA for the CDR3 is TGTGCCAGCAGTGTGGGAGCTGGGGCCAACGTCCTGACTTTC. It specifies CASSVGAGANVLTF.

The V and J genes are TRBV6-1 and TRBJ1-5, with 7 bases identical to TRBD1. The ends lost 7 bases at V and 6 bases at J; junction bases unmatched: 12. Germline V gene data show CDR1 as MNHNS and CDR2 as SASEGT. CDR3 length equals 15 residues. CDR3 loop: CASNPQGESSQPQHF. CDR3 nucleotide sequence: TGTGCCAGCAACCCTCAGGGGGAATCTAGTCAGCCCCAGCATTTT.